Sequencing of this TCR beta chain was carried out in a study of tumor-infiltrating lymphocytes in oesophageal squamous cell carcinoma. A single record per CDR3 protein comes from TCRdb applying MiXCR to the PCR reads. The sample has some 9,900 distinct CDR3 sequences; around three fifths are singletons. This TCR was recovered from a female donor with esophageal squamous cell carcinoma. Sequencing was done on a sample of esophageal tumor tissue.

The CDR3 sequence: CASSRTGDLFYEQYF. The CDR3 region has the DNA TGTGCCAGTAGTAGGACAGGGGATTTGTTCTACGAGCAGTACTTC. This rearrangement joins TRBV19 to TRBJ2-1; 9 nucleotides match TRBD1. The end of the DNA is better explained by TRBJ2-7, so the J call may be wrong. Germline V gene data show CDR1 as LNHDA and CDR2 as SQIVND (reference sequence). There are 15 residues in the CDR3.